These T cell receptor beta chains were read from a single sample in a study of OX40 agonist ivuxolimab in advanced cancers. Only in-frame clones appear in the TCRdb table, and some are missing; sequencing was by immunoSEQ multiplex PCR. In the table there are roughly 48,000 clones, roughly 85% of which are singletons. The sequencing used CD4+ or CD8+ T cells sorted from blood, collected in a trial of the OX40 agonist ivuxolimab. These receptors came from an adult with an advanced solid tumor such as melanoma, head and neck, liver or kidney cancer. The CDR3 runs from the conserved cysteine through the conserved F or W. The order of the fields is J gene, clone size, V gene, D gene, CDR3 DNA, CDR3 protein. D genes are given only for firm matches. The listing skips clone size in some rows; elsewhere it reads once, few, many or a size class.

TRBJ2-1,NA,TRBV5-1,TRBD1,TGCGCCAGCAGCTTGGACAGGGGGCGGGTCGCTGAGCAGTTCTTC,CASSLDRGRVAEQFF
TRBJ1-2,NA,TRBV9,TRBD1,TGTGCCAGCAGCGTACAGGCGCCAGGGGGCAGTGGCTACACCTTC,CASSVQAPGGSGYTF
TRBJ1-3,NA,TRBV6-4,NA,TGTGCCAGAGGGCCGGGGAAACGCCGGAGGTCTGGAAACACCATATATTTT,CARGPGKRRRSGNTIYF
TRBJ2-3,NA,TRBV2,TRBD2,TGTGCCAGCAGCGAGGGACTAGCGGGAGTAGGCACAGATACGCAGTATTTT,CASSEGLAGVGTDTQYF
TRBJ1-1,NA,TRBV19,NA,TGTGCCAGTAGTATGACGGGGTTGACTGAAGCTTTCTTT,CASSMTGLTEAFF
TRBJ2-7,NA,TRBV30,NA,TGTGCCTGGAGTTATCAAGAGGACGAGCAGTACTTC,CAWSYQEDEQYF
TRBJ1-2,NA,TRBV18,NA,TGTGCCAGCTCACCACTTCCAGGGGAAGAGGGTGGCTACACCTTC,CASSPLPGEEGGYTF
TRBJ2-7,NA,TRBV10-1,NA,TGCGCCAGCAGTGAAACGGGCAGGGTCTACGAGCAGTACTTC,CASSETGRVYEQYF
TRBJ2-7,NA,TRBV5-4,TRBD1,TGTGCCAGCAGCTTGGCGGGACAGGGGGGTTACGAGCAGTACTTC,CASSLAGQGGYEQYF
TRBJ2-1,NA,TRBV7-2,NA,TGTGCCAGCAGCTTTACCTACAATGAGCAGTTCTTC,CASSFTYNEQFF
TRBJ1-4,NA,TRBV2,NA,TGTGCCAGCAGCCCGGGCCTTGAAAAACTGTTTTTT,CASSPGLEKLFF
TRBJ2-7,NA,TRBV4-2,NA,TGTGCCAGCAGCCAAGTTGTGAGCGGAGCTCCTACGGGGCAGTACTTC,CASSQVVSGAPTGQYF
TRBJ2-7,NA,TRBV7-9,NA,TGTGCCAGCAGCTTAGTAGGGGACGAGCAGTACTTC,CASSLVGDEQYF
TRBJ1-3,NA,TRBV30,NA,TGTGCCTGCTTGGGCAGCTCTGGAAACACCATATATTTT,CACLGSSGNTIYF
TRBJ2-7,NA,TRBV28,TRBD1,TGTGCCAGCAGTTTAGAGGGGGCGGGCTACGAGCAGTACTTC,CASSLEGAGYEQYF
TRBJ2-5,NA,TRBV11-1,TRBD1,TGTGCCAGCAGCCGGGGACAGCTGACTCTTCAAGAGACCCAGTACTTC,CASSRGQLTLQETQYF
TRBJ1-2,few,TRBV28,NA,TGTGCCAGCAGTTTGAGGCCCTATGGCTACACCTTC,CASSLRPYGYTF
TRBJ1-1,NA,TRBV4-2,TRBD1,TGTGCCAGCAGCCACGACAGGGGGCTCGGCGGGTCTGAAGCTTTCTTT,CASSHDRGLGGSEAFF
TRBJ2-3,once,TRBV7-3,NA,TGTGCCAGCAGCTTAACCAGGGTCCTCGGGGCAGATACGCAGTATTTT,CASSLTRVLGADTQYF
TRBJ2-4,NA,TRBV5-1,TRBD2,TGCGCCAGCAGCACTGGACTAGCGGGAGGGTCGATAGCCAAAAACATTCAGTACTTC,CASSTGLAGGSIAKNIQYF
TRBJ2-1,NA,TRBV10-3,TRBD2,TGTGCCATCAGGGGGACTAGCGTATACAATGAGCAGTTCTTC,CAIRGTSVYNEQFF
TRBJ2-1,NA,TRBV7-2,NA,TGTGCCAGCAGCTCCCGGGGCGTCGGGGGTGAGCAGTTCTTC,CASSSRGVGGEQFF
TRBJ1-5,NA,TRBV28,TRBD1,TGTGCCACCTTACCCGGGACAGGGGGTGCTCAGCCCCAGCATTTT,CATLPGTGGAQPQHF
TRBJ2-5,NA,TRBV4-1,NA,TGCGCCAGCAGCCAAGATCTGACCAACCAAGAGACCCAGTACTTC,CASSQDLTNQETQYF
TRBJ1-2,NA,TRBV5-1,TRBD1,TGCGCCAGCAGCCCGGGGACAGGGAATTATGTGGGCTACACCTTC,CASSPGTGNYVGYTF
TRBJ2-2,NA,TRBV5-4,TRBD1,TGTGCCAGCAACCCAGGGGGTAGAAACACCGGGGAGCTGTTTTTT,CASNPGGRNTGELFF
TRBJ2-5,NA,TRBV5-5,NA,TGTGCCAGCAGCTTGCAGGTGGTGGTGAAAGAGACCCAGTACTTC,CASSLQVVVKETQYF
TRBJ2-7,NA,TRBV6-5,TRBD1,TGTGCCAGCAGCCCCGGACAGGGAACCTACGAGCAGTACTTC,CASSPGQGTYEQYF
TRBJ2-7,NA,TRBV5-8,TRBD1,TGTGCCAGCAGCACAGCCGGGACAGGGTCCTACGAGCAGTACTTC,CASSTAGTGSYEQYF
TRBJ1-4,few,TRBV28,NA,TGTGCCAGCACTGCCGGGGGTTTATATGAAAAACTGTTTTTT,CASTAGGLYEKLFF
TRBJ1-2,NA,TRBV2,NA,TGTGCCAGCAGTGAAGGTCCCGGGACAATCTATGGCTACACCTTC,CASSEGPGTIYGYTF
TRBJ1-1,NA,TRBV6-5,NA,TGTGCCAGCAAGCAGGGAGTATTGAACACTGAAGCTTTCTTT,CASKQGVLNTEAFF
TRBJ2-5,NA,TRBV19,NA,TGTGCCAGTAGCAGGGGAAACCAAGAGACCCAGTACTTC,CASSRGNQETQYF
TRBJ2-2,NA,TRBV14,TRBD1,TGTGCCAGCAGCCGCCGGGGACAGGGGTACACCGGGGAGCTGTTTTTT,CASSRRGQGYTGELFF
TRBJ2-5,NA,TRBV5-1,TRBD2,TGCGCCAGCAGCTTAAACGGGAGGGCCCTTGAGATCCAGTACTTC,CASSLNGRALEIQYF
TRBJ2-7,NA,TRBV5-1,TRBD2,TGCGCCAGCAAGTCGACTAGCGGTCCCTACGAGCAGTACTTC,CASKSTSGPYEQYF
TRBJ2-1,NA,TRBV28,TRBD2,TGTGCCAGCAGCACCAGGACTAGCGGGAGCAACACTGAGCAGTTCTTC,CASSTRTSGSNTEQFF
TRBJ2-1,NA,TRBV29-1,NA,TGCAGCGTTGGAAGGGGGACGACCTACAATGAGCAGTTCTTC,CSVGRGTTYNEQFF
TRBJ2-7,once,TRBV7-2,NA,TGTGCCAGCAGCTTAGACCGCCGGGGCCTCTCCTACGAGCAGTACTTC,CASSLDRRGLSYEQYF
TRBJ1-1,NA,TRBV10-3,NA,TGTGCCATCAGTGAGGGACAACCGAACACTGAAGCTTTCTTT,CAISEGQPNTEAFF
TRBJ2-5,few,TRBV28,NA,TGTGCCAGCAGCTTGGGCAGGCGGTACCAAGAGACCCAGTACTTC,CASSLGRRYQETQYF
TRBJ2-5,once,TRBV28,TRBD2,TGTGCCAGCAGTTCCTCTAGCGGGAGAAAGACCCAGTACTTC,CASSSSSGRKTQYF
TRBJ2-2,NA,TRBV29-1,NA,TGCAGCGTTGGGGTCAGGAGGGCCGGGGAGCTGTTTTTT,CSVGVRRAGELFF